Presented here are 3 T cell receptor beta chains from one specimen sequenced in a study of T cells in women clearing cervical HPV infection. TCRdb keeps only in-frame clones here, not all; method: immunoSEQ multiplex PCR. Recorded for this sample: under 45,000 clones. The specimen sequenced was blood buffy coat. These receptors originate from a woman aged 18 to 75 with a cervical HPV16 infection that either progressed to CIN3+ or cleared (not recorded which).

Note on this clone: The CDR3 end falls 3 residues outside the read, so it is completed with the germline J gene. V and J are TRBV5-1 and TRBJ1-1; 9 bases map to TRBD1. The CDR3 is 14 residues long. In germline, CDR1 is SGHRS, CDR2 YFSETQ. V was pared by 5 bases and J by 3 bases, with 5 bases of the junction left unmatched. The part of the CDR3 DNA that was read is TGCGCCAGCAGTAGGGACAGGGTGGACACTGAA. Its protein product is CASSRDRVDTE. The full-length CDR3 reads as CASSRDRVDTEAFF.

CDR3 DNA, as far as it was read: TGTGCCAGTAGTATATGGGGGGATTCTAATGAAAAG. Amino acids: CASSIWGDSNEK. The entire CDR3 is CASSIWGDSNEKLFF. The gene calls are TRBV19 and TRBJ2-2; D is possibly TRBD2 (6 bases). The read falls 3 residues short of the CDR3 end, and the missing part is taken from the germline J gene. CDR3 length: 15 residues. From germline, CDR1 is LNHDA and CDR2 SQIVND (reference sequence).

Points on this clone: The CDR3 end is not reached by the read, which stops 3 residues before it; the germline J gene fills it in. This chain links TRBV2 with TRBJ1-1; 8 positions match TRBD1. The CDR3 covers 13 residues. Germline V gives CDR1 SNHLY, CDR2 FYNNEI. The covered CDR3 bases are TGTGCCAGCAGTGCGGAGACAGGGGACGGC. Translating gives CASSAETGDG. The CDR3 reads in full as CASSAETGDGAFF.